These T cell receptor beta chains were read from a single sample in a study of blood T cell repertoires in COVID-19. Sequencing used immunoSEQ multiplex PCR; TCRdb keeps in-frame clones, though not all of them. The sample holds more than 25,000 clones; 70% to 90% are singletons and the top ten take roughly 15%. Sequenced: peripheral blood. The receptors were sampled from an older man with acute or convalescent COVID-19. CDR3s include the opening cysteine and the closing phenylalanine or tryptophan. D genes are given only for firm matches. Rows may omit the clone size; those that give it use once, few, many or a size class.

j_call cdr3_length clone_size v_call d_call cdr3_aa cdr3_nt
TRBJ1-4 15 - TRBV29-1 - CSVLGGGGGNEKLFF TGCAGCGTCTTGGGCGGGGGGGGTGGTAATGAAAAACTGTTTTTT
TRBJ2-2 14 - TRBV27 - CASSLLGAGGELFF TGTGCCAGCAGTTTACTGGGGGCCGGCGGGGAGCTGTTTTTT
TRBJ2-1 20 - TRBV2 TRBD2 CASSLNPGLAEVVSYNEQFF TGTGCCAGCAGTCTTAACCCGGGACTAGCGGAAGTCGTCTCCTACAATGAGCAGTTCTTC
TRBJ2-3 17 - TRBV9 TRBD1 CASSEGQGFIVTDTQYF TGTGCCAGCAGCGAGGGACAGGGATTTATCGTCACAGATACGCAGTATTTT
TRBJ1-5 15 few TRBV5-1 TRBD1 CASSRTGGMMEPQHF TGCGCCAGCAGCCGGACAGGGGGCATGATGGAGCCCCAGCATTTT
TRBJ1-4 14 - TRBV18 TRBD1 CASSPGTGDEKLFF TGTGCCAGCTCACCGGGGACAGGGGACGAAAAACTGTTTTTT
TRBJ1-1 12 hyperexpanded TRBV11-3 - CASSLQNTEAFF TGTGCCAGCAGCTTACAGAACACTGAAGCTTTCTTT
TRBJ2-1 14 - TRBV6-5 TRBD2 CASTLAGGPGEQFF TGTGCCAGCACCCTAGCGGGAGGGCCGGGTGAGCAGTTCTTC
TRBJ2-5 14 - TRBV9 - CASSVAGTKETQYF TGTGCCAGCAGCGTAGCCGGGACAAAAGAGACCCAGTACTTC
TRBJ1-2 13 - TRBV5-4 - CASSPDRNYGYTF TGTGCCAGCAGCCCGGACAGAAACTATGGCTACACCTTC
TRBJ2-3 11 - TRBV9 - CASSATDTQYF TGTGCCAGCAGCGCGACAGATACGCAGTATTTT
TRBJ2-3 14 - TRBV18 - CASSPGAGLDTQYF TGTGCCAGCTCACCTGGGGCAGGGTTAGATACGCAGTATTTT
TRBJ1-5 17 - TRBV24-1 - CATTRFLDRGFDQPQHF TGTGCCACCACCCGATTTCTCGACCGGGGTTTTGATCAGCCCCAGCATTTT
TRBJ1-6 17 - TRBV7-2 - CASSSGSGSSYNSPLHF TGTGCCAGCAGCTCGGGGTCAGGAAGCTCCTATAATTCACCCCTCCACTTT
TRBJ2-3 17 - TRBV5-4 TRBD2 CASSTRLAGESTDTQYF TGTGCCAGCAGCACCCGACTAGCGGGGGAGAGCACAGATACGCAGTATTTT
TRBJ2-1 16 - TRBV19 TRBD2 CASSPLAGTSGGSQFF TGTGCCAGTAGTCCCCTGGCCGGGACTAGCGGAGGGAGCCAGTTCTTC
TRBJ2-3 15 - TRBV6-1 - CASSDAGRRTDTQYF TGTGCCAGCAGTGATGCGGGAAGGAGGACAGATACGCAGTATTTT
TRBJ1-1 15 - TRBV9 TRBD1 CASSVDRGRDTEAFF TGTGCCAGCAGCGTAGATAGGGGGCGAGACACTGAAGCTTTCTTT
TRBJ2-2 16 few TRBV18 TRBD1 CASSRPGQGATGELFF TGTGCCAGCTCACGGCCGGGACAGGGGGCAACCGGGGAGCTGTTTTTT
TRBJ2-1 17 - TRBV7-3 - CASSLGGTGGRNNEQFF TGTGCCAGCAGCTTAGGAGGGACTGGCGGGCGGAACAATGAGCAGTTCTTC
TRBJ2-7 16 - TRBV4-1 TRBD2 CASSQVGAGESNEQYF TGCGCCAGCAGCCAAGTCGGAGCGGGAGAGTCTAACGAGCAGTACTTC
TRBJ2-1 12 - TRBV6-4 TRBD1 CASSATGGEQFF TGTGCCAGCAGTGCCACAGGGGGCGAGCAGTTCTTC
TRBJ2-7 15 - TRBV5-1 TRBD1 CASSSTGTVSYEQYF TGCGCCAGCAGCTCCACCGGGACAGTCTCCTACGAGCAGTACTTC
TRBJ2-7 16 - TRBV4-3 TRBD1 CASSQTGTGFPYEQYF TGCGCCAGCAGCCAAACCGGGACAGGGTTTCCCTACGAGCAGTACTTC
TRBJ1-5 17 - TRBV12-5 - CASGLVLPGVSNQPQHF TGTGCTAGTGGTTTGGTACTCCCGGGGGTGAGCAATCAGCCCCAGCATTTT
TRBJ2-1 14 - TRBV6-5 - CASSYRGSYNEQFF TGTGCCAGCAGTTACCGGGGAAGCTACAATGAGCAGTTCTTC
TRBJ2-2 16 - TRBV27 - CASRLDAGLNTGELFF TGTGCCAGCAGATTGGATGCGGGTCTGAACACCGGGGAGCTGTTTTTT
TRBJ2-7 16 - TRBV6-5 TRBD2 CASSYPTSGSSYEQYF TGTGCCAGCAGTTACCCCACTAGCGGCAGCTCCTACGAGCAGTACTTC
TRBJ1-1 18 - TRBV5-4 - CASSTPLRSAGQWTEAFF TGTGCCAGCAGCACACCCCTAAGGAGTGCAGGGCAATGGACTGAAGCTTTCTTT
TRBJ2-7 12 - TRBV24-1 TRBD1 CATSDWTGVQYF TGTGCCACCAGTGATTGGACAGGGGTGCAGTACTTC
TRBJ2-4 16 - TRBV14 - CASSQDVKGGKNIQYF TGTGCCAGCAGCCAAGATGTGAAAGGGGGTAAAAACATTCAGTACTTC
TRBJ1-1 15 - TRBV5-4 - CASSAPGTENTEAFF TGTGCCAGCAGCGCTCCCGGGACTGAGAACACTGAAGCTTTCTTT
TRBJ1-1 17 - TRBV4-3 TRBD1 CASSQDGYYRGRTEAFF TGCGCCAGCAGCCAAGACGGGTACTACAGGGGGCGGACTGAAGCTTTCTTT
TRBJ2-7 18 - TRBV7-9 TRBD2 CASSLGGRYTASGNKQYF TGTGCCAGCAGTTTGGGTGGGAGATATACCGCTAGCGGGAATAAGCAGTACTTC
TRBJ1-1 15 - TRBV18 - CASSPGVQRDTEAFF TGTGCCAGCTCACCAGGAGTACAGCGGGACACTGAAGCTTTCTTT
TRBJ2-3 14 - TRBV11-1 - CASSLATSTDTQYF TGTGCCAGCAGCTTGGCGACTAGCACAGATACGCAGTATTTT
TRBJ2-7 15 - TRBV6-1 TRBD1 CASSEVDRGPYEQYF TGTGCCAGCAGTGAGGTGGACAGGGGCCCCTACGAGCAGTACTTC
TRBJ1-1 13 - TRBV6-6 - CASSYSGVFEAFF TGTGCCAGCAGTTACTCAGGGGTTTTTGAAGCTTTCTTT
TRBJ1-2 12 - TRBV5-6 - CASKEDNYGYTF TGTGCCAGCAAGGAGGATAACTATGGCTACACCTTC
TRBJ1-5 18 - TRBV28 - CASSHLTTPRRSNQPQHF TGTGCCAGCAGTCACCTGACGACACCTCGGAGGAGCAATCAGCCCCAGCATTTT
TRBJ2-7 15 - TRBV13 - CASSLRGSSSYEQYF TGTGCCAGCAGCCTAAGGGGCTCTAGCTCCTACGAGCAGTACTTC
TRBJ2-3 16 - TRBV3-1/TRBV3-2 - CASSQGLALLTDTQYF TGTGCCAGCAGCCAAGGGTTAGCGTTGCTAACAGATACGCAGTATTTT
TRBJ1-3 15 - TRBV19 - CASGFLGGSGNTIYF TGTGCCAGTGGGTTTCTAGGGGGATCTGGAAACACCATATATTTT
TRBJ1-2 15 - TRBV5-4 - CASSLNRDRNYGYTF TGTGCCAGCAGCTTGAACAGGGACCGTAACTATGGCTACACCTTC
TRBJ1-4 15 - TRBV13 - CASSWRQAGNEKLFF TGTGCCAGCAGCTGGAGGCAGGCGGGTAATGAAAAACTGTTTTTT
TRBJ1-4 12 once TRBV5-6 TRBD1 CASSLNRGKLFF TGTGCCAGCAGCTTAAACAGGGGAAAACTGTTTTTT